The clone carrying this T cell receptor (beta chain) was picked up a small number of times. This sample is drawn from a study of blood T cell repertoires in COVID-19. On the study more broadly: COVID-19 samples from acute and convalescent phases originated in the United States, Italy and Spain.

Authors' methods: Amplifying reference gene primers gave estimates of nucleated cell counts. TCRdb keeps only in-frame clones here, not all; method: immunoSEQ multiplex PCR. V and J calls and clone size come straight from that table; D and trimming were deduced from the DNA. Here the sample spans some 170,000 clones, around 85% being singletons. Per germline, CDR1 MNHEY and CDR2 SVGAGI. Germline trimming cut 3 bases from V and 13 bases from J; bases unmatched to any gene: 9. The CDR3 sequence is 13 residues long. This chain links TRBV6-5 with TRBJ1-1; TRBD1 matches at 9 bases. This TCR was sampled from a man aged 60-69 years with active or convalescent COVID-19. Specimen: peripheral blood. In DNA form, the CDR3 reads TGTGCCAGCAGTTATCATAGACAGGGGGAGGTTTTCTTT. This codes for CASSYHRQGEVFF.